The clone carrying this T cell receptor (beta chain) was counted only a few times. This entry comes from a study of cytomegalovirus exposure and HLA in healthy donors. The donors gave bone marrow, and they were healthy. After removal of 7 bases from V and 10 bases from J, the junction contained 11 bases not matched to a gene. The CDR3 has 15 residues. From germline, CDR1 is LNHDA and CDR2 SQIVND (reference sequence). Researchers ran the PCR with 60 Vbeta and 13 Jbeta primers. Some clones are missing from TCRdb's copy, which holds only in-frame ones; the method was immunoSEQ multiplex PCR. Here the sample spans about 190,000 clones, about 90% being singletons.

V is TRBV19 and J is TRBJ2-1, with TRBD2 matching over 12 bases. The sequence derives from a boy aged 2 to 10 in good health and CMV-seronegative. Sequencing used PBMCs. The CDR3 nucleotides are TGTGCCAGTACCTTTCTAGCGGGGGGGCCCACGGAGCAGTTCTTC. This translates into CASTFLAGGPTEQFF. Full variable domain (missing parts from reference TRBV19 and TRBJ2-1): DGGITQSPKYLFRKEGQNVTLSCEQNLNHDAMYWYRQDPGQGLRLIYYSQIVNDFQKGDIAEGYSVSREKKESFPLTVTSAQKNPTAFYLCASTFLAGGPTEQFFGPGTRLTVL.